The 28 T cell receptor beta chains below all came from one sample that was sequenced in a study of blood T cell repertoires in COVID-19. The table came from immunoSEQ multiplex PCR; TCRdb's copy has only in-frame clones and leaves some out. In the table there are around 210,000 clones, less than 85% of which are singletons. The sequenced sample consisted of peripheral blood. Every receptor here comes from a woman between 70 and 85 years old with acute or convalescent COVID-19.

The V call is TRBV3-1 (or the pseudogene TRBV3-2), the J call TRBJ2-7, with TRBD2 matching 11 bases. CDR3 length equals 14 residues. Germline V gene data show CDR1 as LGHDT and CDR2 as YNNKEL (reference sequence). V gave up 5 bases and J gave up 6 bases; unmatched junction bases: 6. CDR3 nucleotide sequence: TGTGCCAGCAGCGTACTAGCGGGAGTAAGCGAGCAGTACTTC. Residues: CASSVLAGVSEQYF.

The rearrangement joins TRBV19 to TRBJ1-5; D gene uncertain. The CDR3 has 13 amino acids. Trimming pared 10 bases from V and 4 bases from J, leaving 14 bases between. Germline V gene data show CDR1 as LNHDA and CDR2 as SQIVND (reference sequence). The CDR3 here is CATSVVQNQPQHF. In nucleotides, the CDR3 is TGTGCCACCTCAGTGGTCCAAAATCAGCCCCAGCATTTT.

The J gene is TRBJ2-5, the V gene TRBV7-2, with 10 bases that match TRBD2. The germline V gene has CDR1 SGHTA and CDR2 FQGNSA. J gave up 4 bases and V 3 bases, and 5 bases lay outside the gene matches. The length of the CDR3 is 15 residues. Here the CDR3 DNA reads TGTGCCAGCAGCTTTGGTACTAGCGGGATAGAGACCCAGTACTTC. Translated: CASSFGTSGIETQYF.

This chain joins TRBV11-3 and TRBJ2-1; the match to TRBD2 covers 7 bases. Germline V gene sequence: CDR1 SGHNT, CDR2 YENEEA. V lost 0 bases to trimming and J lost 7 bases; unmatched junction nucleotides: 3. The CDR3 has 14 amino acids. CDR3 residues: CASSLESGGNEQFF. The CDR3 region has the DNA TGTGCCAGCAGCTTAGAATCCGGGGGGAATGAGCAGTTCTTC.

The chain carries TRBV19 and TRBJ2-7; D perhaps matches TRBD2 (7 bases). The CDR3 extends over 14 amino acids. The V end was cut by 8 bases, the J end by 0 bases, with 14 bases between. Germline V CDR1 and CDR2: LNHDA, SQIVND (reference sequence). This CDR3 reads CASHPGGISYEQYF. The CDR3 nucleotides read TGTGCCAGTCACCCGGGGGGCATCTCCTACGAGCAGTACTTC. The variable domain in full, with the rest retrieved from reference TRBV19 and TRBJ2-7, is DGGITQSPKYLFRKEGQNVTLSCEQNLNHDAMYWYRQDPGQGLRLIYYSQIVNDFQKGDIAEGYSVSREKKESFPLTVTSAQKNPTAFYLCASHPGGISYEQYFGPGTRLTVT.

A single count supports this clone. This chain joins TRBV3-1 (or the pseudogene TRBV3-2) and TRBJ1-3; 7 nucleotides match TRBD1. This CDR3 region has 17 residues. Germline-derived CDR1 and CDR2 are LGHDT and YNNKEL (reference sequence). Losses at the gene ends were 2 bases for V and 2 bases for J; bases not matched to a gene: 9. CDR3 DNA: TGTGCCAGCAGCCAATCTGGACAGGCCCTAACTGGAAACACCATATATTTT. Its protein product is CASSQSGQALTGNTIYF.

This clone appeared once. This rearrangement joins TRBV21-1 to TRBJ1-5. TRBV21-1 is reported as a pseudogene. CDR3 size: 19 residues. The CDR3 DNA reads TGTGCCAGCTCTTCTACCCGGGGGATCAGGGATGATAGCAATCAGCCCCAGCATTTT. Protein product: CASSSTRGIRDDSNQPQHF.

This clone was found once. At the DNA level, this CDR3 is encoded by other sequences in the same sample as well. V gene TRBV5-1 combines with J gene TRBJ1-5; TRBD1 might be the D (5 bases). CDR3 length equals 14 residues. In germline, CDR1 is SGHRS, CDR2 YFSETQ. V was pared by 0 bases and J by 6 bases, with 10 bases between. The CDR3 here is CASSLVQGGQPQHF. DNA of the CDR3: TGCGCCAGCAGCTTGGTTCAGGGCGGTCAGCCCCAGCATTTT.

This chain links TRBV28 with TRBJ1-4, with D maybe TRBD1 (6 bases). Trimming took 2 bases from V and 0 from J, leaving 19 bases between them. Germline V gene sequence: CDR1 MDHEN, CDR2 SYDVKM. The CDR3 is 19 residues long. CDR3 in amino acids: CASSLGPLTGYATNEKLFF. Written as DNA, the CDR3 is TGTGCCAGCAGTTTAGGACCCCTGACAGGCTATGCAACTAATGAAAAACTGTTTTTT. Looking up the rest from reference TRBV28 and TRBJ1-4 gives the full variable domain: DVKVTQSSRYLVKRTGEKVFLECVQDMDHENMFWYRQDPGLGLRLIYFSYDVKMKEKGDIPEGYSVSREKKERFSLILESASTNQTSMYLCASSLGPLTGYATNEKLFFGSGTQLSVL.

In DNA form, the CDR3 reads TGTGCCAGCTTAGGACTAGTTAGGAATGAGCAGTTCTTC. It translates to CASLGLVRNEQFF. J is TRBJ2-1 and V is TRBV27; TRBD2 matches 7 bases. The V gene end was trimmed by 8 bases and the J gene end by 7 bases; junction bases not matched to a gene: 8. CDR1 is MNHEY, CDR2 SMNVEV, per germline (reference sequence). This CDR3 contains 13 residues.

The chain carries TRBV19 and TRBJ1-5; D is perhaps TRBD1 (6 bases). This CDR3 region has 13 residues. Germline-derived CDR1 and CDR2 are LNHDA and SQIVND (reference sequence). V dropped 7 bases and J dropped 10 bases, with 17 bases sitting between them. The CDR3 spells CASTDRSISPQHF. In DNA form, the CDR3 reads TGTGCCAGTACTGACAGGTCAATCAGCCCCCAGCATTTT.

The chain recombines TRBV5-1 with TRBJ1-1, with 7 bases fitting TRBD1. Trimming cost V 1 base and J 4 bases; bases outside gene matches: 7. Per germline, CDR1 SGHRS and CDR2 YFSETQ. This CDR3 is 15 amino acids long. Here the CDR3 reads CASSLSRQGPTEAFF. CDR3 bases: TGCGCCAGCAGCTTGTCGCGACAGGGCCCCACTGAAGCTTTCTTT.

Here the CDR3 reads CASTSLHRQFF. The CDR3 coding sequence is TGTGCCAGCACCTCACTCCATAGGCAGTTCTTC. The J gene is TRBJ2-1, the V gene TRBV11-2; D not resolved. The CDR3 runs to 11 residues. Germline V gene sequence: CDR1 SGHAT, CDR2 FQNNGV. V was pared by 7 bases and J by 12 bases, with 13 bases between. The full variable domain, in which reference TRBV11-2 and TRBJ2-1 provide the parts outside the CDR3, is EAGVAQSPRYKIIEKRQSVAFWCNPISGHATLYWYQQILGQGPKLLIQFQNNGVVDDSQLPKDRFSAERLKGVDSTLKIQPAKLEDSAVYLCASTSLHRQFFGPGTRLTVL.

This chain connects TRBV19 to TRBJ2-1; 10 bases map to TRBD2. The germline V gene has CDR1 LNHDA and CDR2 SQIVND (reference sequence). The junction had 14 bases not matched to a gene; V was cut back by 7 bases and J by 5 bases. CDR3 length equals 17 residues. In nucleotides, the CDR3 is TGTGCCAGTACCTCCTCATGGGGGACTAGCGACCACAATGAGCAGTTCTTC. Its translation: CASTSSWGTSDHNEQFF.

The V gene is TRBV24-1, the J gene TRBJ2-5; D gene ambiguous. The CDR3 contains 12 residues. The V and J ends lost 9 bases and 1 base respectively, with 8 bases between them. CDR1 is KGHDR and CDR2 is SFDVKD in the germline V gene. The CDR3 nucleotides read TGTGCCACCTCACAGACCCAAGAGACCCAGTACTTC. Protein product: CATSQTQETQYF.

This clone appeared a single time. This chain joins TRBV6-5 and TRBJ2-5; TRBD2 is a possible D gene (6 bases). Trimming pared 6 bases from V and 5 bases from J, leaving 13 bases between. The CDR3 is made up of 13 amino acids. Germline V gives CDR1 MNHEY, CDR2 SVGAGI. DNA for the CDR3: TGTGCCAGCAGCTCCCCGGGAGTGGAGACCCAGTACTTC. Translation: CASSSPGVETQYF.

This clone was seen only a few times. This chain joins TRBV28 and TRBJ2-1, with unresolved D. This CDR3 has 17 residues. Germline V gene data show CDR1 as MDHEN and CDR2 as SYDVKM. V shed 3 bases and J shed 3 bases, with 18 bases lying between them. In DNA form, the CDR3 reads TGTGCCAGCAGTTTCCGACGGTCCCTGACACTCTACAATGAGCAGTTCTTC. It encodes CASSFRRSLTLYNEQFF.

V is TRBV6-5 and J is TRBJ2-3; 10 bases map to TRBD2. CDR1 is MNHEY and CDR2 is SVGAGI in the germline V gene. This CDR3 comprises 15 residues. V lost 2 bases, J lost 9 bases, and 8 bases stayed unmatched. The CDR3 loop is CASSYGGLAGETQYF. CDR3 nucleotides: TGTGCCAGCAGTTACGGTGGGCTAGCGGGAGAGACGCAGTATTTT.

CDR3 in DNA: TGCAGCGCCAGGGTATCCGGAAACACTGAAGCTTTCTTT. Translated: CSARVSGNTEAFF. The chain employs TRBV29-1 and TRBJ1-1; D is perhaps TRBD1 (5 bases). The CDR3 sequence is 13 residues long. Trimming pared 7 bases from V and 2 bases from J, leaving 14 bases between. Germline V gene sequence: CDR1 SQVTM, CDR2 ANQGSEA.

The chain joins TRBV5-5 to TRBJ2-1, with 10 bases matching TRBD2. In germline, CDR1 is SGHKS, CDR2 YYEKEE (reference sequence). This CDR3 contains 14 residues. V shed 4 bases and J 12 bases; nucleotides not matched to a gene: 10. The CDR3 coding sequence is TGTGCCAGCAGCGGCGGGACTAGCGTTGTTGGGCAGTTCTTC. Translating it yields CASSGGTSVVGQFF.

The chain carries TRBV19 and TRBJ1-6; D gene uncertain. The CDR3 length is 12 residues. Germline V gene lookup returns CDR1 LNHDA and CDR2 SQIVND (reference sequence). The ends were cut back, 2 bases at V and 7 bases at J, with 3 bases in the middle. CDR3 residues: CASSIPNSPLHF. In DNA form, the CDR3 reads TGTGCCAGTAGTATACCGAATTCACCCCTCCACTTT.

V is TRBV10-3 and J is TRBJ2-5, with a weak D call TRBD1 (5 bases). The ends were cut back, 0 bases at V and 0 bases at J, with 8 bases in the middle. The germline gives CDR1 ENHRY, CDR2 SYGVKD. The CDR3 length is 15 residues. The CDR3 DNA reads TGTGCCATCAGTGAGTCAACAGGCCACCAAGAGACCCAGTACTTC. It is translated as CAISESTGHQETQYF.

The CDR3 reads CASSLLPRDSYGYTF. The CDR3, as DNA: TGTGCCAGCAGCTTACTCCCCCGGGACAGTTATGGCTACACCTTC. V and J are TRBV7-9 and TRBJ1-2, with 7 nucleotides matching TRBD1. V shed 2 bases, J shed 5 bases, and the junction held 8 bases outside the gene matches. The CDR3 covers 15 residues. CDR1 and CDR2 from the germline V gene are SEHNR and FQNEAQ (reference sequence).

This clone came up a few times. The chain couples TRBV10-3 to TRBJ2-3, with 7 bases identical to TRBD1. Trimming at V came to 11 bases and at J to 0 bases, leaving 8 bases not matched to a gene. The CDR3 contains 14 residues. Germline V lookup: CDR1 ENHRY, CDR2 SYGVKD. CDR3 DNA: TGTGCCGTTCACAGGGGCCCTAGCACAGATACGCAGTATTTT. Translated: CAVHRGPSTDTQYF.

The gene calls are TRBV5-1 and TRBJ1-3; the match to TRBD1 covers 7 bases. The trim removed 0 bases at V and 4 bases at J, leaving 4 bases unmatched. Germline loops: CDR1 SGHRS, CDR2 YFSETQ. The CDR3 is 15 residues long. This chain's CDR3 is CASSLEGAQGNTIYF. The CDR3 DNA is TGCGCCAGCAGCTTGGAGGGGGCGCAGGGAAACACCATATATTTT. Looking up the rest from reference TRBV5-1 and TRBJ1-3 gives the full variable domain: KAGVTQTPRYLIKTRGQQVTLSCSPISGHRSVSWYQQTPGQGLQFLFEYFSETQRNKGNFPGRFSGRQFSNSRSEMNVSTLELGDSALYLCASSLEGAQGNTIYFGEGSWLTVV.

There are a few counts of this clone. The chain has TRBV28 and TRBJ1-3, with D maybe TRBD1 (5 bases). CDR3 size: 14 residues. The germline CDR1 and CDR2 sequences are MDHEN and SYDVKM. V lost 2 bases and J lost 2, with 7 bases in between. The CDR3 DNA is TGTGCCAGCAGTTTAGCAGGGACTGGAAACACCATATATTTT. Translated, it gives CASSLAGTGNTIYF.

The V and J genes are TRBV6-2 or TRBV6-3 and TRBJ1-1; D gene ambiguous. CDR3 length: 12 amino acids. The germline V gene has CDR1 MNHEY and CDR2 SVGEGT. V shed 3 bases and J shed 5 bases, with 7 bases lying between them. The CDR3 DNA sequence: TGTGCCAGCAGTTATGGGAGAACTGAAGCTTTCTTT. The encoded protein is CASSYGRTEAFF.

The rearrangement joins TRBV6-5 to TRBJ1-1, with TRBD1 identical over 8 bases. There are 14 residues in the CDR3. CDR1 and CDR2 from the germline V gene are MNHEY and SVGAGI. V lost 7 bases, J lost 3 bases, and 7 bases stayed unmatched. The DNA of the CDR3 is TGTGCCAGCACCGGAATGACAGGGGACACTGAAGCTTTCTTT. Translating gives CASTGMTGDTEAFF.